This T cell receptor beta chain was sequenced for a study of blood T cell repertoires in COVID-19 (dated by TCRdb to about 2020). As for the study more broadly: The collaborator samples originated in the United States, Italy and Spain and spanned the acute and convalescent phases of COVID-19. The material from the prospective study consisted of cDNA or gDNA derived from T cells, B-cell-depleted T cells, or PBMCs. Subjects who had been exposed to COVID-19, were actively infected with it, or had recovered from it provided the deeply sampled blood TCRbeta repertoires that made up the dataset. The repertoires were released in a freely available public database intended as a resource for research on the immune response to SARS-CoV-2. Samples came from the ongoing ImmuneRACE study (first 160 participants) plus 1,254 subjects from 6 global collaborators. A de-identified subject ID, COVID-19 status, age in years and sex were almost always included in the sample metadata. Where available, HLA class I and class II types were taken from metadata supplied by the sample provider and were not determined by assay-based typing. What the work shows at the level of the full study, not this receptor alone: The quantity of clinical and demographic metadata differed by source and by participant and was supplied without curation.

The CDR3 covers 17 residues, taking in both the cysteine and the phenylalanine. Kept here is only the CDR3 DNA, which spans 51 bases and is read in frame from base 1. Deletion took 4 bases off V and 0 bases off J, with a span of 18 bases between the germline ends. CDR1 SGHDT and CDR2 YYEEEE were looked up in the germline V gene. The immunoSEQ Assay, a bias-controlled multiplex PCR, was used to amplify TCRbeta CDR3 regions from genomic DNA. The original methods were these. The number of nucleated cells in each sample was estimated from the amplification of reference gene primers within the assay. To quantify the absolute abundance of each unique TCRbeta CDR3 rearrangement, sequence reads were collapsed and filtered. For each sample, productive Simpson clonality was calculated as the square root of Simpson's diversity index over productive rearrangements. Held by TCRdb, this immuneACCESS table contains in-frame sequences only and omits some clones. Under half of the omission traces to an unresolved V gene where checked; the cause of the rest is unknown. V and J calls and clone size are those listed in that table; D and trimming were worked out from the DNA. A total of about 270,000 clones appear in this sample, about 90% of them only once. Approximately 2.2% of the sample lies in the top ten.

A word on this clone: The antigen this receptor binds is unknown. The record has no base qualities; no much larger clone is one base away.

Whole blood was collected in K2EDTA tubes by collaborating institutions according to the institutions' own protocols. For TCRbeta analysis, collaborators shipped samples as frozen whole blood, isolated PBMCs, or DNA extracted from either of those sample types. The chain is assembled from TRBV5-6 and TRBJ2-3, with a tentative D gene TRBD2 over 6 matching bases. This sequence was found in a woman in her forties or fifties with acute or convalescent COVID-19. Sequences were obtained from peripheral blood. The DNA sequence follows: TGTGCCAGCAGCCCCCGGCGGGTAGCGGTGAGCACAGATACGCAGTATTTT. This gives the protein CASSPRRVAVSTDTQYF.